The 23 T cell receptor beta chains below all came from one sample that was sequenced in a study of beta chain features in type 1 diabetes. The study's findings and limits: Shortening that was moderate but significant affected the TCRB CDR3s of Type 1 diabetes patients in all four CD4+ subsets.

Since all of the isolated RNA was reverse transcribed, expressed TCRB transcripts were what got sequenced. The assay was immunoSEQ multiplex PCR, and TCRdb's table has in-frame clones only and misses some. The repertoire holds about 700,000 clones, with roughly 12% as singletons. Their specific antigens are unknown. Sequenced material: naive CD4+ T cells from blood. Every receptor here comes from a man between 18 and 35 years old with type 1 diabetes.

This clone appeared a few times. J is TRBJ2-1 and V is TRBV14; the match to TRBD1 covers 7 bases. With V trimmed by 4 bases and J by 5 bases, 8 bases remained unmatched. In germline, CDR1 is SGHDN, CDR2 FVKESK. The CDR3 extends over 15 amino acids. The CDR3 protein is CASSPNRGADNEQFF. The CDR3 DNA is TGTGCCAGCAGCCCAAACAGGGGCGCGGACAATGAGCAGTTCTTC. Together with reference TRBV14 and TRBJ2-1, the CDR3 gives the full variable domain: EAGVTQFPSHSVIEKGQTVTLRCDPISGHDNLYWYRRVMGKEIKFLLHFVKESKQDESGMPNNRFLAERTGGTYSTLKVQPAELEDSGVYFCASSPNRGADNEQFFGPGTRLTVL.

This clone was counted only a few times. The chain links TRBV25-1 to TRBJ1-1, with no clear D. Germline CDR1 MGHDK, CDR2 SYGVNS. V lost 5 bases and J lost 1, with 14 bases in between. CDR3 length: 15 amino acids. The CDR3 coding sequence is TGTGCCAGCAGTAATATGAAACAGAAGAACACTGAAGCTTTCTTT. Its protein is CASSNMKQKNTEAFF.

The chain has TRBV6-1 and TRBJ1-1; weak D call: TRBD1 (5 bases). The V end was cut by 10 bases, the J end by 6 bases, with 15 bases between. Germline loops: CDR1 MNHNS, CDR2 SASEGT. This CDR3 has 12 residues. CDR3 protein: CATSEGIAEAFF. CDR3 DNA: TGTGCCACCTCGGAGGGGATCGCTGAAGCTTTCTTT.

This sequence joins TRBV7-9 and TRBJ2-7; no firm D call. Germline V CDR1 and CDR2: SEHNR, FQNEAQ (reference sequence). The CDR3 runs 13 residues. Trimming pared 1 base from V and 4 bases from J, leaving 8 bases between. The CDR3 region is CASSLVDPYEQYF. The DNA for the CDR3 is TGTGCCAGCAGCTTAGTCGACCCATACGAGCAGTACTTC.

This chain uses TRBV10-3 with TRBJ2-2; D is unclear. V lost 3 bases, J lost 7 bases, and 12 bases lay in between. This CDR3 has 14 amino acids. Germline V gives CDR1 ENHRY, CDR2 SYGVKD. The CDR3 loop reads CAISDSRASGELFF. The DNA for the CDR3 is TGTGCCATCAGTGATTCTAGGGCCAGCGGGGAGCTGTTTTTT.

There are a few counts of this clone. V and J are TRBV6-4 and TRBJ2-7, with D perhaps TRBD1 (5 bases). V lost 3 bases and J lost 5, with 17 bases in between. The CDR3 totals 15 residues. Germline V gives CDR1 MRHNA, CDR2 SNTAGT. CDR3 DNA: TGTGCCAGCAGTGAAAATCCGACAGTCATGGACGAGCAGTACTTC. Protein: CASSENPTVMDEQYF.

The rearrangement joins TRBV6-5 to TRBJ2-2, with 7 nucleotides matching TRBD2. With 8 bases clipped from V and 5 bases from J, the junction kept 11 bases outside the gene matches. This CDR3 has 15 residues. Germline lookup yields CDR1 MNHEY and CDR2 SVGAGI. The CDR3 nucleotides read TGTGCCAGCCTCAACGGGGGGTCCGGGACCGGGGAGCTGTTTTTT. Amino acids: CASLNGGSGTGELFF.

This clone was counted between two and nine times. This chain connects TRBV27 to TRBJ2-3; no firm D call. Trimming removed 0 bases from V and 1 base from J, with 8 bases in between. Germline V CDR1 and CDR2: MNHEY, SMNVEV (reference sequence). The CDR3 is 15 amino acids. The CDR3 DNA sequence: TGTGCCAGCAGTTTATCTCGGCAGGGCACAGATACGCAGTATTTT. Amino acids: CASSLSRQGTDTQYF.

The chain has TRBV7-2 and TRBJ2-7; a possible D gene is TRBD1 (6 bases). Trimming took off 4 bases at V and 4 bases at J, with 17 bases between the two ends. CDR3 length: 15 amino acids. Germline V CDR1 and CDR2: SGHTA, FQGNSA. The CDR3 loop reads CASSSFLGTNYEQYF. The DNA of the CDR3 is TGTGCCAGCAGCTCCTTCCTCGGGACAAATTACGAGCAGTACTTC.

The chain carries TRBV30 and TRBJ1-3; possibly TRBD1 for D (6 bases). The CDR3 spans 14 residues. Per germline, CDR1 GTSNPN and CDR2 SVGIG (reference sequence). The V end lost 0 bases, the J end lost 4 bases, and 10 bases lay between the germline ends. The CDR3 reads CAWSVSGEGNTIYF. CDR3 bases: TGTGCCTGGAGTGTATCAGGGGAAGGAAACACCATATATTTT. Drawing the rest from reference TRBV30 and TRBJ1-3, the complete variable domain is SQTIHQWPATLVQPVGSPLSLECTVEGTSNPNLYWYRQAAGRGLQLLFYSVGIGQISSEVPQNLSASRPQDRQFILSSKKLLLSDSGFYLCAWSVSGEGNTIYFGEGSWLTVV.

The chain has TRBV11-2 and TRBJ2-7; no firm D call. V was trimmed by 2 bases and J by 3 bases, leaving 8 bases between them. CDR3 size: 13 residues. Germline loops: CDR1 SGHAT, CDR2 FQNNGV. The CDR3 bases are TGTGCCAGCAGCTTAATGAGTTACTACGAGCAGTACTTC. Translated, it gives CASSLMSYYEQYF.

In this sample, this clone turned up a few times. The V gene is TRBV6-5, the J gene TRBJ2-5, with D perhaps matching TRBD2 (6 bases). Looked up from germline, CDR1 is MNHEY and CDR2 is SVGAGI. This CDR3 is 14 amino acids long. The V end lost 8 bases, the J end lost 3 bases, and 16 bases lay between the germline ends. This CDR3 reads CASGAGLREETQYF. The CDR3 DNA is TGTGCCAGCGGCGCGGGACTTCGCGAAGAGACCCAGTACTTC.

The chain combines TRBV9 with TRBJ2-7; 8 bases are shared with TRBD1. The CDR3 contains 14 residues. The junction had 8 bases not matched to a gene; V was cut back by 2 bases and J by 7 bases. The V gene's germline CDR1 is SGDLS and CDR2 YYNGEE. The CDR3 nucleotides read TGTGCCAGCAGCGTGGAGGACAGGGCAACGGAGCAGTACTTC. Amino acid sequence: CASSVEDRATEQYF.

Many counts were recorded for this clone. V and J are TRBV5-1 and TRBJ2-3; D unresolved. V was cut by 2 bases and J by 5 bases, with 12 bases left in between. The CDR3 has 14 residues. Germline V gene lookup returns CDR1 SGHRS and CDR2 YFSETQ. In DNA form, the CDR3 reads TGCGCCAGCAGCTTAGGCAGCCAAGGAGATACGCAGTATTTT. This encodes CASSLGSQGDTQYF.

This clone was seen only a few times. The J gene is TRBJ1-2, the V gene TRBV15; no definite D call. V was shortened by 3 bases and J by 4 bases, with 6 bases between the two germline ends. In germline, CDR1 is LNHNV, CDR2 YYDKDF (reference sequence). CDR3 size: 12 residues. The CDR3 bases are TGTGCCACCAGCAGCGAGGGCTATGGCTACACCTTC. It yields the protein CATSSEGYGYTF.

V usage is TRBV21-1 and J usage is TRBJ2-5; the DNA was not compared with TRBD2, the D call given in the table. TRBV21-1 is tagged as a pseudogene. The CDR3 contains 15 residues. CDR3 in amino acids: CASSKVLAGEETQYF. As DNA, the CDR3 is TGTGCCAGCAGCAAAGTCTTAGCGGGGGAAGAGACCCAGTACTTC.

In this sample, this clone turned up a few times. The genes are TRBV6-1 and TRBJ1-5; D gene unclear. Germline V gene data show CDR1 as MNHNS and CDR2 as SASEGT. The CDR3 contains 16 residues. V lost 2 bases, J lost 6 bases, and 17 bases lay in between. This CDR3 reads CASSESKSSGSQPQHF. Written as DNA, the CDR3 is TGTGCCAGCAGTGAATCAAAGTCTTCTGGGAGTCAGCCCCAGCATTTT.

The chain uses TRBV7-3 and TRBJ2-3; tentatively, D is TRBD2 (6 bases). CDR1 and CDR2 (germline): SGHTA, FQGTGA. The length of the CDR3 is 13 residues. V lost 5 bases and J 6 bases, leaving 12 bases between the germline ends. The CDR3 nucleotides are TGTGCCAGCAGCCGAGGGACTCTCGATACGCAGTATTTT. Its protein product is CASSRGTLDTQYF.

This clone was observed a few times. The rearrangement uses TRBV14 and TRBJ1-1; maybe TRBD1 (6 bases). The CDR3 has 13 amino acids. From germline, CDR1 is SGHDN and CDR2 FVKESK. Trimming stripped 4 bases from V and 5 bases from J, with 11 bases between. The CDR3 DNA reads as TGTGCCAGCAGCCTCCCCGGGACAACTGAAGCTTTCTTT. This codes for CASSLPGTTEAFF.

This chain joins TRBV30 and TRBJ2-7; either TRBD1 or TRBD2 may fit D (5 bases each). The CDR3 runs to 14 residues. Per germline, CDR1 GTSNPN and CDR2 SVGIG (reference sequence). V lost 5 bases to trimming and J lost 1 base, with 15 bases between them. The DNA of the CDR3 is TGTGCCTGGGGTCGAGGGGAGCCTTCCTACGAGCAGTACTTC. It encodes CAWGRGEPSYEQYF.

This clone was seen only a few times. In DNA, the CDR3 is TGTGCCAGCAGCCACCGGGACCCGAACCACTATGGCTACACCTTC. It encodes CASSHRDPNHYGYTF. The chain uses TRBV14 and TRBJ1-2; tentatively, D is TRBD1 (5 bases). Germline values: CDR1 SGHDN, CDR2 FVKESK. The length of the CDR3 is 15 residues. V lost 3 bases, J lost 3 bases, and 14 bases lay in between.

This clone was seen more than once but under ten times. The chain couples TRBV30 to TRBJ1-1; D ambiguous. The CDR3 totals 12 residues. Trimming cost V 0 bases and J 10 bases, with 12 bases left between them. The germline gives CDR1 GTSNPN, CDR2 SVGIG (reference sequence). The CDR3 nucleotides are TGTGCCTGGAGTGTCAAGGTGCGAGGAGCTTTCTTT. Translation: CAWSVKVRGAFF.

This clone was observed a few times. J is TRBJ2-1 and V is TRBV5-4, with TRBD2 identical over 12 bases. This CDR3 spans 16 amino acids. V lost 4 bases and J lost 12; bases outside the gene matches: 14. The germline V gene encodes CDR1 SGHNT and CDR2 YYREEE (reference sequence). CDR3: CASSPSGLAGLFGQFF. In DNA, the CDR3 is TGTGCCAGCAGCCCCTCGGGACTAGCGGGCCTCTTCGGGCAGTTCTTC.